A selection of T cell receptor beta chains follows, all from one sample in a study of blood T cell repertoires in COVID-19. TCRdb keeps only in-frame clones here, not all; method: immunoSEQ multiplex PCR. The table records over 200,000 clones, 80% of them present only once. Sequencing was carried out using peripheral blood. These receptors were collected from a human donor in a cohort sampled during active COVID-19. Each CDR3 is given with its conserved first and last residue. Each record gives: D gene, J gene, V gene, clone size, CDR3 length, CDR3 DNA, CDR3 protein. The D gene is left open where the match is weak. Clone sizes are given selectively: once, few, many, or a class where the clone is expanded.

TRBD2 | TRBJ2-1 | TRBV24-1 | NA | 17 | TGTGCCACCAGTGAGACTAGCGGCCCAAGCTCCTACAATGAGCAGTTCTTC | CATSETSGPSSYNEQFF
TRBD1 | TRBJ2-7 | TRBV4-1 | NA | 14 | TGCGCCAGCAGCCAAGTCTGGACAGGGTCCGAGCAGTACTTC | CASSQVWTGSEQYF
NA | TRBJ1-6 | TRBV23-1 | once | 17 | TGCGCCAGCAGTCAATCGCGAGGCGACCACTATAATTCACCCCTCCACTTT | CASSQSRGDHYNSPLHF
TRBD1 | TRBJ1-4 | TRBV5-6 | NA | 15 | TGTGCCAGCAGCTACAGGGGTAAGGCTAATGAAAAACTGTTTTTT | CASSYRGKANEKLFF
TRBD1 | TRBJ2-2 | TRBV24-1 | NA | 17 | TGTGCCACCGGTACAGGGGGGCTTAGCGAGAACACCGGGGAGCTGTTTTTT | CATGTGGLSENTGELFF
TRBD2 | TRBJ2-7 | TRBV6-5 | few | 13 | TGTGCCAGCAAGCGGGAGGCTGACTACGAGCAGTACTTC | CASKREADYEQYF
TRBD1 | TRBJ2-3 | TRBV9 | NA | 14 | TGTGCCAGCAGCGTGACAGGGAGCACAGATACGCAGTATTTT | CASSVTGSTDTQYF
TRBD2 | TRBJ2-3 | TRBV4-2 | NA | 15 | TGTGCCAGCAGCCAAGAAGAGGGTAGCGGGGATACGCAGTATTTT | CASSQEEGSGDTQYF
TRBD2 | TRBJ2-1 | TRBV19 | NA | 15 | TGTGCCAGTAGTAAACTAGCGGGGTTCTACAATGAGCAGTTCTTC | CASSKLAGFYNEQFF
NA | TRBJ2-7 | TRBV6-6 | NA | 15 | TGTGCCAGCAGTTACGCACCGGACATCCTCTACGAGCAGTACTTC | CASSYAPDILYEQYF
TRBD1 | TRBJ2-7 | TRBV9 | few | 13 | TGTGCCAGCAGCACGGGACAGGGGTACGAGCAGTACTTC | CASSTGQGYEQYF
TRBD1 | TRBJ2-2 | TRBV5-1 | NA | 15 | TGCGCCAGCAGCATGGGGGACAGGAACACCGGGGAGCTGTTTTTT | CASSMGDRNTGELFF
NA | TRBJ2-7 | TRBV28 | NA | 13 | TGTGCCAGCAGAAGCTTTGCCCGCTCCGAGCAGTACTTC | CASRSFARSEQYF
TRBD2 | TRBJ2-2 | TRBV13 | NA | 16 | TGTGCCAGCAGCGGTAAGGCTAGCGGTAACACCGGGGAGCTGTTTTTT | CASSGKASGNTGELFF
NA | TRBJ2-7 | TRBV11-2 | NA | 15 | TGTGCCAGCAGCTTGGTCAGGGCCGCCACCTACGAGCAGTACTTC | CASSLVRAATYEQYF
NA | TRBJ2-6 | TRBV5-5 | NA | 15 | TGTGCCAGCAGCTTGGTGGGCGCTGGGGCCAACGTCCTGACTTTC | CASSLVGAGANVLTF
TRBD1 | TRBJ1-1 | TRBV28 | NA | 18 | TGTGCCAGCAGTCTCGTCATACGGACAGGGGGAATAAACACTGAAGCTTTCTTT | CASSLVIRTGGINTEAFF
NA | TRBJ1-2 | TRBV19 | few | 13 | TGTGCCAGTAGCCCTCCGGGTCGCCGCGGCTACACCTTC | CASSPPGRRGYTF
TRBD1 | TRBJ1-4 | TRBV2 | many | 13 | TGTGCCAGCCGGGGACAGCCTAATGAAAAACTGTTTTTT | CASRGQPNEKLFF
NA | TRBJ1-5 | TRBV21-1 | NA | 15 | TGTGCCAGCAGCAAAGGACGGGATAGCAATCAGCCCCAGCATTTT | CASSKGRDSNQPQHF
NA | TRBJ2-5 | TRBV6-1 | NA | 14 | TGTGCCAGCAGTGACCGCGGGATTGCGGAGACCCAGTACTTC | CASSDRGIAETQYF
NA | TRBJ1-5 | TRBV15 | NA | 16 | TGTGCCACCAGCAGAGTGGAAGGAGGGTGGAATCAGCCCCAGCATTTT | CATSRVEGGWNQPQHF
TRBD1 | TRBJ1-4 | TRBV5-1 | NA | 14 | TGCGCCAGCAGCTCGACAGGGGCTAATGAAAAACTGTTTTTT | CASSSTGANEKLFF
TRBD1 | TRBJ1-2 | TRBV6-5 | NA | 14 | TGTGCCAGCGACCGGGACAGGGGATTAGAGGGCTACACCTTC | CASDRDRGLEGYTF
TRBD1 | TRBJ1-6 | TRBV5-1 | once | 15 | TGCGCCAGCAGTCGTCAGGGGGCTACGGAGTCACCCCTCCACTTT | CASSRQGATESPLHF
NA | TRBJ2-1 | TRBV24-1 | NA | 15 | TGTGCCACCAGTGACGGACAAAGCTCCTACAATGAGCAGTTCTTC | CATSDGQSSYNEQFF
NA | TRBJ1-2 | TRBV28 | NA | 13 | TGTGCCAGCCGACCCGGGAGTAACTATGGCTACACCTTC | CASRPGSNYGYTF
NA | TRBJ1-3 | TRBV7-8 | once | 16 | TGTGCCAGCAGCCCTCGGCCAGGGCACTCTGGAAACACCATATATTTT | CASSPRPGHSGNTIYF
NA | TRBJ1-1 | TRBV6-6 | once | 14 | TGTGCCAGCAGTTACCCACAGAAGAACACTGAAGCTTTCTTT | CASSYPQKNTEAFF
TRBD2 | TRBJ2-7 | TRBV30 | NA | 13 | TGTGCCTGGAGTGTAAGCCTAGCGGGAGAGCAGTACTTC | CAWSVSLAGEQYF
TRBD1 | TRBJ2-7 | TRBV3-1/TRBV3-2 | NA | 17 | TGTGCCAGCAGCCACCAAGGCCTATGGGACAGTGGCGACGAGCAGTACTTC | CASSHQGLWDSGDEQYF
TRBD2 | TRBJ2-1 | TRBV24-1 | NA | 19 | TGTGCCACCAGTGAGGAGGGACTAGCGGGAGGTTCCTCCTACAATGAGCAGTTCTTC | CATSEEGLAGGSSYNEQFF
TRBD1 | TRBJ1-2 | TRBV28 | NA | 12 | TGTGCCAGCAGGACAGGGTCCTATGGCTACACCTTC | CASRTGSYGYTF
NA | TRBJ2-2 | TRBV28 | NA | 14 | TGTGCCAGCAGTTTCAGACAGCAGACCGGGGAGCTGTTTTTT | CASSFRQQTGELFF
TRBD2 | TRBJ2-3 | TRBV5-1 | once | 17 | TGCGCCAGCAGCTCGGAGGGACTAGCGAAAGCGGCAGATACGCAGTATTTT | CASSSEGLAKAADTQYF
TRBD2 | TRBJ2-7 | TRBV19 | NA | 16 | TGTGCCAGTAGTATAGAGATCAGCGGGAGTGTTTACGAGCAGTACTTC | CASSIEISGSVYEQYF
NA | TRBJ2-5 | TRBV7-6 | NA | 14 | TGTGCCAGCAGCTTAGAAGCGGAACAAGAGACCCAGTACTTC | CASSLEAEQETQYF
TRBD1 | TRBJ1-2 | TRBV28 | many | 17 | TGTGCCAGCAGTTTATCGTTGGGACAGGGGGAGGACTATGGCTACACCTTC | CASSLSLGQGEDYGYTF
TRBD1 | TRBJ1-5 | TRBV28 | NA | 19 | TGTGCCAGCAGTTCCTCTCTCCTGGGGACAGGGGGCAGGAATCAGCCCCAGCATTTT | CASSSSLLGTGGRNQPQHF
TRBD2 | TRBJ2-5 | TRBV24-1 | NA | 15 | TGTGCCACCAGTGATTTGCAAACGGGGGGGGAGACCCAGTACTTC | CATSDLQTGGETQYF
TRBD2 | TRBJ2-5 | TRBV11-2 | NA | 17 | TGTGCCAGCAGCCGCAAGGGAGCGGGAGGGTCTAGGGAGACCCAGTACTTC | CASSRKGAGGSRETQYF
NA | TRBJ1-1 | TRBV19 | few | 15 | TGTGCCAGTAGTATCGCCCTCAGGGGTAGCACTGAAGCTTTCTTT | CASSIALRGSTEAFF
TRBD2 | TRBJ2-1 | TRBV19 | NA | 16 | TGTGCCAGTAGTATAGCTAGCGGGAGCTCCTACAATGAGCAGTTCTTC | CASSIASGSSYNEQFF
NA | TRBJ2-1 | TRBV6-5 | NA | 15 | TGTGCCAGCAGGAACGCGGCCAGGGGAACAAATGAGCAGTTCTTC | CASRNAARGTNEQFF
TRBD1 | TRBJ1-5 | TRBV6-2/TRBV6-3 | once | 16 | TGTGCCAGCAGTGCCTGGACAGGGTTGATGGGTCAGCCCCAGCATTTT | CASSAWTGLMGQPQHF
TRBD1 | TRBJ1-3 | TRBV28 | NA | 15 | TGTGCCAGCAGTACTACGGACAGGATCTTTAACACTATATATTTT | CASSTTDRIFNTIYF
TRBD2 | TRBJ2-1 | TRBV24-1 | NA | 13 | TGTGCCACCAGCGGGACTAGTTTTAATGAGCAGTTCTTC | CATSGTSFNEQFF
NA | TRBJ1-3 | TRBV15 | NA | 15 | TGTGCCACCAGCAGAGCACAGCACTCTGGAAACACCATATATTTT | CATSRAQHSGNTIYF
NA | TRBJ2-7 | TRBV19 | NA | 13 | TGTGCCAGTAGTAGGGGCAGTTCCTACGAGCAGTACTTC | CASSRGSSYEQYF
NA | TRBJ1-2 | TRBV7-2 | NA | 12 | TGTGCCAGCAGCCCCCAAGGGGCAGGCTACACCTTC | CASSPQGAGYTF
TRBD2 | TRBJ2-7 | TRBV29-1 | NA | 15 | TGCAGCGTCTCCCGGCGGGCGGGAGGTTTCGACGAGCAGTACTTC | CSVSRRAGGFDEQYF
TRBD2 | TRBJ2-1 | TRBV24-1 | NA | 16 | TGTGCCACCAGTGATTCTTCTAGCGGTTCCTACAATGAGCAGTTCTTC | CATSDSSSGSYNEQFF
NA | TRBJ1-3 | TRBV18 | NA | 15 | TGTGCCAGCTCACCCAGGGCTCTCTCTGGAAACACCATATATTTT | CASSPRALSGNTIYF
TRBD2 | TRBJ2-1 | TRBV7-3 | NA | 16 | TGTGCCAGCAGCTTTACCCGACTAGCGGGAAACAATGAGCAGTTCTTC | CASSFTRLAGNNEQFF
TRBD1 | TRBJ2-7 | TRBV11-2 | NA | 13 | TGTGCCAGCAGCTTGGACAGGGGCAACGAGCAGTACTTC | CASSLDRGNEQYF
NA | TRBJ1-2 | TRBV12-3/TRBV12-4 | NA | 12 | TGTGCCAGCAGTTTGCAAGGGGGTGGCTACACCTTC | CASSLQGGGYTF
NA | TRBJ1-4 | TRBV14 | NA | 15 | TGTGCCAGCAGCCTCGGACGAGGGGGTAATGAAAAACTGTTTTTT | CASSLGRGGNEKLFF
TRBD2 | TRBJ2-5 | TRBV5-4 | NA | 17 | TGTGCCAGCAGCCCGATTGCCTCTAGCGGGAGTGAGGAGACCCAGTACTTC | CASSPIASSGSEETQYF
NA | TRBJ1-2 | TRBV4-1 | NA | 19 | TGCGCCAGCAGCCAAATCACAGGGCGAGGGGGTCCGCCTAACTATGGCTACACCTTC | CASSQITGRGGPPNYGYTF